This is a list of T cell receptor beta chains from one sample in a study of control samples from healthy donors and cancer patients. Measured with immunoSEQ multiplex PCR; TCRdb has only the in-frame clones, and not every one. The table shows over 100,000 clones, with 75% to 95% occurring only once. The material sequenced was blood. All receptors come from a man aged 40-50 years in good health. Each CDR3 is given with its conserved first and last residue. D genes are given only for firm matches. Size is omitted from some rows. Given values are once, few, many or a class for expanded clones.

V	size	J	D	DNA	CDR3
TRBV21-1	.	TRBJ2-7	.	TGTGCCAAGGAGGACCCACGCCCACAATCAAACGAGCAGTACTTC	CAKEDPRPQSNEQYF
TRBV5-5	.	TRBJ2-2	.	TGTGCCAGCAGCTTTTTCCCAGGGTCAAACACCGGGGAGCTGTTTTTT	CASSFFPGSNTGELFF
TRBV6-5	.	TRBJ1-2	.	TGTGCCAGCTTTGGGGTACCGGCGTCGCGCTACACCTTC	CASFGVPASRYTF
TRBV9	.	TRBJ1-1	.	TGTGCCAGCAGCGGGGCGCGCACTGAAGCTTTCTTT	CASSGARTEAFF
TRBV5-1	.	TRBJ2-3	TRBD2	TGCGCCAGCAGCTTATCCGGGACGCTAAGCGGGGGTTTTGGCACAGATACGCAGTATTTT	CASSLSGTLSGGFGTDTQYF
TRBV15	.	TRBJ2-3	.	TGTGCCACCAGCAGTTCAGGACCGGGCCAAGATACGCAGTATTTT	CATSSSGPGQDTQYF
TRBV29-1	.	TRBJ1-1	TRBD1	TGCAGCGTTGAAGTACAGGGGTTTGACACTGAAGCTTTCTTT	CSVEVQGFDTEAFF
TRBV30	.	TRBJ2-2	TRBD2	TGTGCCTGGACTCCGCCCCTAGCGGGGTCGAGGGTCGGGGAGCTGTTTTTT	CAWTPPLAGSRVGELFF
TRBV18	.	TRBJ2-3	.	TGTGCCAGCTCACCTCCCGGACAGCGGAATACGCAGTATTTT	CASSPPGQRNTQYF
TRBV5-1	.	TRBJ2-2	.	TGCGCCAGCAGCTTGTATGTGTCAACCGAGCTGTTTTTT	CASSLYVSTELFF
TRBV6-6	few	TRBJ2-7	.	TGTGCCAGCAGTGCCGTAACTGGCTACGAGCAGTACTTC	CASSAVTGYEQYF
TRBV11-2	.	TRBJ2-7	.	TGTGCCAGCCATTCAAACAGGGAAAACGAGCAGTACTTC	CASHSNRENEQYF
TRBV19	.	TRBJ2-7	.	TGTGCCAGTAGTAACGTAAAGGGCTACGAGCAGTACTTC	CASSNVKGYEQYF
TRBV10-3	.	TRBJ1-5	.	TGTGCCATCAGTGCCGGGCAGGGTCATTATCAGCCCCAGCATTTT	CAISAGQGHYQPQHF
TRBV4-2	.	TRBJ2-2	TRBD2	TGTGCCAGCAGCCAGGCTGGAGCGGGGGACTTCACCGGGGAGCTGTTTTTT	CASSQAGAGDFTGELFF